This TCR beta chain stems from a study of T cell changes during pregnancy in multiple sclerosis. Assay used: immunoSEQ multiplex PCR; TCRdb lists only in-frame clones, some missing. Of about 110,000 clones listed, around 90% are singletons. This CDR3 is 15 amino acids long. The ends lost 5 bases at V and 1 base at J; junction bases unmatched: 7. Germline CDR1 reads PRHDT; CDR2 reads FYEKMQ (reference sequence). The sequences come from peripheral blood, collected before pregnancy. The V gene is TRBV13, the J gene TRBJ1-1, with 7 positions matching TRBD1. The sequence was obtained from a female donor with multiple sclerosis, enrolled in a pregnancy study. CDR3 residues: CASSRRDSWNTEAFF. The DNA of the CDR3 is TGTGCCAGCAGCCGCCGGGACAGTTGGAACACTGAAGCTTTCTTT.